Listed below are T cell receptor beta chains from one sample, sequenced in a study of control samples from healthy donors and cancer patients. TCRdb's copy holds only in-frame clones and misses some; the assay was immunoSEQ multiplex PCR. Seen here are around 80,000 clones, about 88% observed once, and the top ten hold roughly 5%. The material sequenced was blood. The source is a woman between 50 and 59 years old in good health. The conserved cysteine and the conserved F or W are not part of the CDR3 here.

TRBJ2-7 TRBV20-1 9 SRGVGSEQY
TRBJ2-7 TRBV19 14 ASHYSQGAPYYEQY
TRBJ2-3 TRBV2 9 ASRLADTQY
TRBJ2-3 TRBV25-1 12 ASSEPGLAVAQY
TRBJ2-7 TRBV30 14 AWSSVGGGDSYEQY
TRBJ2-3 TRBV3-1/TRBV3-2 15 ASSQGSRGLGTDTQY
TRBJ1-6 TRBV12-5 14 ASGLSTGTGDSPLH
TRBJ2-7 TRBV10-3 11 AISAPSAYEQY
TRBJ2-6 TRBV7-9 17 ASSLFRGQDISGANVLT
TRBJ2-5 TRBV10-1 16 ASSEPSWRGGFGETQY
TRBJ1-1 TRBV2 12 ASTRRGGDTEAF
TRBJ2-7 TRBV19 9 ASSIGREQY
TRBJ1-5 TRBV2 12 ASRLRVLDQPQH
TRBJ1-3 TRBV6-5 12 ASSPRGQGNTIY
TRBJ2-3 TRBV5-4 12 ASSRQQGTDTQY
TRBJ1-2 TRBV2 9 ASKANYGYT
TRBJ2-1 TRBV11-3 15 ASSLGLKDRSYNEQF
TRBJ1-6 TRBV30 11 AWSGRTNSPLH
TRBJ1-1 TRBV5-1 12 ASSPSQGNTEAF
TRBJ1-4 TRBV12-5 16 ASGFTLGARPSNEKLF
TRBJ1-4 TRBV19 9 ASFYGEKLF
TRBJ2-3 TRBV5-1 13 ASSFSGESTDTQY
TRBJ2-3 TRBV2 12 ASWYNRETDTQY
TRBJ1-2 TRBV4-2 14 ASSQALQGANYGYT
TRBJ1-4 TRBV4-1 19 ASSRRYRGQGRMRTNEKLF
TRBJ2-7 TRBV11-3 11 ASSLEGGYEQY
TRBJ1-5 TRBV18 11 ASSPEGNQPQH
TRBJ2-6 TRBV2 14 ASKPGLAAGANVLT
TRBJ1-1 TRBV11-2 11 ASSPRGYTEAF
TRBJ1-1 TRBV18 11 ASSSDGNTEAF
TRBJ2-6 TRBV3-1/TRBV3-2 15 ASSLLGPSSGANVLT
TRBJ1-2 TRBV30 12 AWSVLGRSYGYT
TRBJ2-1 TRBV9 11 ASSVGAVNEQF
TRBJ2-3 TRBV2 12 ASTQVVGDSTQY
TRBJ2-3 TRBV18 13 ASSPAGGEADTQY
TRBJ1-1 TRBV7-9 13 ASSLSAPGFTEAF
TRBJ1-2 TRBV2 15 ASSDFTAAAGNYGYT
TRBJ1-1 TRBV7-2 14 ASSLGPYGMNTEAF
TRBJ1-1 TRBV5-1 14 ASSLEGTAMNTEAF
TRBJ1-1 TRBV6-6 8 ASIHVVAF
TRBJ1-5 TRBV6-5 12 ASSSSRGDQPQH
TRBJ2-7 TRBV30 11 AWRRTGTYEQY
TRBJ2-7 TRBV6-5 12 ASSYGQGAYEQY
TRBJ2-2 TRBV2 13 ASSYRGTNTGELF
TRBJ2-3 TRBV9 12 ASSVVQSGDTQY
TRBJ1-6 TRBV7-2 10 ASSLDNSPLH
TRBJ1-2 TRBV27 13 ASSLRQGSTYGYT
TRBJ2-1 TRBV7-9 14 ASSLTGQGVFDEQF
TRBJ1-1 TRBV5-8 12 ASSLEQGAYQAF
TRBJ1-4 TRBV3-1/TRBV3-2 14 ASSHQGTGLGEKLF
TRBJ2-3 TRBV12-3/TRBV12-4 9 ASRNTDTQY
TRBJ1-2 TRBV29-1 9 SVWSEYGYT
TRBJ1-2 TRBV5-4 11 ASSRDSNYGYT
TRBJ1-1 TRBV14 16 ASSAYLGQGDTNTEAF
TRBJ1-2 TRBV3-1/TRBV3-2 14 ASSQDLKTPNYGYT
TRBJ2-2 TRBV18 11 ASSLANTGELF
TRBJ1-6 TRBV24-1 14 ATSDFPDRVRSPLH
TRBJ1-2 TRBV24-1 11 ATSDFQFSSFT
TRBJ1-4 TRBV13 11 ASSLDRNEKLF